This T cell receptor (beta chain) was profiled in a study of cytomegalovirus exposure and HLA in healthy donors. Whole-study context: The study's early data release held about 85 million unique TCRs from HLA-typed donors.

PCR was performed using 60 Vbeta and 13 Jbeta primers. The data were produced by immunoSEQ multiplex PCR, yet TCRdb's version contains in-frame clones alone and is incomplete. Of approximately 140,000 clones in the sample, about 60% are singletons; the top ten hold roughly 7%. This clone has more than one count but fewer than ten. This CDR3 has 15 residues. V was shortened by 6 bases and J by 4 bases, with 16 bases between the two germline ends. The germline CDR1 and CDR2 sequences are SGHRS and YFSETQ. The rearrangement joins TRBV5-1 to TRBJ2-2; a possible D gene is TRBD1 (5 bases). The receptor was isolated from a woman aged 55-69 years in good health and CMV-seropositive. Sequences were obtained from PBMCs. CDR3 sequence reads: CASNPGQGTTGELFF. The CDR3 DNA is TGCGCCAGCAACCCTGGGCAGGGAACCACCGGGGAGCTGTTTTTT.